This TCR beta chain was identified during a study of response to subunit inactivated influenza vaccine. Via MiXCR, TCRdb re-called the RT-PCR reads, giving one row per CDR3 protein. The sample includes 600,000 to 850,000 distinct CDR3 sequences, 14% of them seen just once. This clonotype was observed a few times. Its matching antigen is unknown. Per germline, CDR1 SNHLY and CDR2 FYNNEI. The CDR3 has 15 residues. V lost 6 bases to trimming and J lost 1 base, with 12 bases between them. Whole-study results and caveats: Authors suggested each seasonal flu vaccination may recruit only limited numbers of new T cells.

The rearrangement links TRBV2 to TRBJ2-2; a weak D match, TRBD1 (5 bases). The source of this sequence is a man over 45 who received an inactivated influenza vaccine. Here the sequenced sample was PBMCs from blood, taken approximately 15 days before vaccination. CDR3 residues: CASRARTGNTGELFF. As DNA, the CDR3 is TGTGCCAGCAGGGCCCGAACAGGGAACACCGGGGAGCTGTTTTTT.